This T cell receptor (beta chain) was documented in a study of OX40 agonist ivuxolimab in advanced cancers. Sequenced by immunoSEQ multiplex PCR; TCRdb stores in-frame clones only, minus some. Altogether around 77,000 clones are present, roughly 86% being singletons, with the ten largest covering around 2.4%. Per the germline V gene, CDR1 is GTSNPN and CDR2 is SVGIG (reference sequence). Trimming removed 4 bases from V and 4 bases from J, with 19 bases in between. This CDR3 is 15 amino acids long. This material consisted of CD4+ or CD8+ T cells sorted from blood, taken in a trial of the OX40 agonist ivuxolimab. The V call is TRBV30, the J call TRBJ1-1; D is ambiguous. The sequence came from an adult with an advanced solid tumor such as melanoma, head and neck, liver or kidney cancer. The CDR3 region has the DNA TGTGCCTGGAATGGCGGCCTCCAATCGGGCACTGAAGCTTTCTTT. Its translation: CAWNGGLQSGTEAFF.